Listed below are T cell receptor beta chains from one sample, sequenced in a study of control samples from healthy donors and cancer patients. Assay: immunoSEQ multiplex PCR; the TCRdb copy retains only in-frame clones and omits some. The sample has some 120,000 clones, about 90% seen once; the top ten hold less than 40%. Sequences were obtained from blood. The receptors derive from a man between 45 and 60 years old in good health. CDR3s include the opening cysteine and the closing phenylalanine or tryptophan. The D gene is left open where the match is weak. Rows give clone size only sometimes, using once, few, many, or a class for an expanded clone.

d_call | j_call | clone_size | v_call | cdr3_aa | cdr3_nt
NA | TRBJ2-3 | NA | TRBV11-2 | CASSFWGSTDTQYF | TGTGCCAGCAGCTTCTGGGGCAGCACAGATACGCAGTATTTT
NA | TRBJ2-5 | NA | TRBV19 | CAASSSVYRGETQYF | TGTGCCGCCTCCTCCTCGGTCTATAGAGGAGAGACCCAGTACTTC
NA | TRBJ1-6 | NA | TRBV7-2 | CASSLEQGFGSPLHF | TGTGCCAGCAGCTTAGAACAGGGCTTTGGTTCACCCCTCCACTTT
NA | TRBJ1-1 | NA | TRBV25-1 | CASSEYQIKNTEAFF | TGTGCCAGCAGTGAATACCAGATTAAGAACACTGAAGCTTTCTTT
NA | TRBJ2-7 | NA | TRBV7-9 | CASSLPSRYEQYF | TGTGCCAGCAGCTTGCCTAGCCGATACGAGCAGTACTTC
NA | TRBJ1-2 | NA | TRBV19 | CASSIGLTPAYYGYTF | TGTGCCAGTAGTATAGGGCTTACGCCGGCCTACTATGGCTACACCTTC
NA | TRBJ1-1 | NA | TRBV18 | CASSPPAPSDAFF | TGTGCCAGCTCACCACCCGCTCCTTCCGACGCTTTCTTT
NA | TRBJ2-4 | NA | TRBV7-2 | CASSLAVSFVGNIQYF | TGTGCCAGCAGCTTAGCGGTGTCCTTTGTAGGAAACATTCAGTACTTC
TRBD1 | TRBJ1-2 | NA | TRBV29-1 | CSVLTGGNYGYTF | TGCAGCGTCCTGACAGGGGGGAACTATGGCTACACCTTC
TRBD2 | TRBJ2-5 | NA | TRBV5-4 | CASSLETSGGGLTQYF | TGTGCCAGCAGCTTGGAAACTAGCGGGGGGGGATTGACCCAGTACTTC
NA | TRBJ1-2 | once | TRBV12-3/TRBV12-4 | CASSFQGIRGYTF | TGTGCCAGCAGTTTTCAGGGAATCAGGGGCTACACCTTC
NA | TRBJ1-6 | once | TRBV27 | CASRPGQTHNSPLHF | TGTGCCAGCAGACCAGGTCAGACGCATAATTCACCCCTCCACTTT
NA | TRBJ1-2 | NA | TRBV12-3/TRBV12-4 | CASSLEQHYGYTF | TGTGCCAGCAGTTTAGAACAGCACTATGGCTACACCTTC
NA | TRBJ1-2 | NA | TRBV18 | CASSPSGGTHYGYTF | TGTGCCAGCTCACCAAGCGGGGGCACGCACTATGGCTACACCTTC
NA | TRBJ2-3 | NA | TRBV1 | CTSSQLTGHSTDTQYF | TGCACCAGCAGCCAACTGACAGGCCATAGCACAGATACGCAGTATTTT
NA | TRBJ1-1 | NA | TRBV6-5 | CASSYTPESEAFF | TGTGCCAGCAGTTACACCCCAGAGTCTGAAGCTTTCTTT
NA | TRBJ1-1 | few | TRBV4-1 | CASSRGRGSTEAFF | TGCGCCAGCAGCAGAGGTCGAGGAAGCACTGAAGCTTTCTTT
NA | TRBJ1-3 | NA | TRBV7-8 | CASSPDGPSGNTIYF | TGTGCCAGCAGTCCCGACGGACCCTCTGGAAACACCATATATTTT
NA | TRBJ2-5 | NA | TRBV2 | CASSVEVRETQYF | TGTGCCAGCAGTGTAGAGGTTCGGGAGACCCAGTACTTC
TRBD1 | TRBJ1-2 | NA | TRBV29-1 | CSVGQGDYGYTF | TGCAGCGTAGGACAGGGCGATTATGGCTACACCTTC
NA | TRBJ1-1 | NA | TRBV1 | CTSSHPPRVNTEAFF | TGCACCAGCAGCCATCCTCCCAGGGTGAACACTGAAGCTTTCTTT
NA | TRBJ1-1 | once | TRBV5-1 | CASRWGGGWGEAFGQNTEAFF | TGCGCCAGCCGCTGGGGGGGCGGGTGGGGGGAGGCTTTCGGCCAGAACACTGAAGCTTTCTTT
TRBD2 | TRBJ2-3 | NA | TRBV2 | CASRPGLAGGRDTQYF | TGTGCCAGTCGACCTGGACTAGCGGGGGGGAGGGATACGCAGTATTTT
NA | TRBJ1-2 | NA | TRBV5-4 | CASSLSEFYGYTF | TGTGCCAGCAGCTTGTCGGAGTTCTATGGCTACACCTTC
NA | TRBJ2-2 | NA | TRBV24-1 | CATQAGELFF | TGTGCCACCCAGGCCGGGGAGCTGTTTTTT
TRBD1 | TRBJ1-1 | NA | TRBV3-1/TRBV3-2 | CASSLGQGVTEAFF | TGTGCCAGCAGCCTAGGACAGGGGGTCACTGAAGCTTTCTTT
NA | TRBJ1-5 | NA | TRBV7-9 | CASSLGGGNQPQHF | TGTGCCAGCAGCTTAGGGGGCGGTAATCAGCCCCAGCATTTT
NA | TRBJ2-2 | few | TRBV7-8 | CASSPGAGELFF | TGTGCCAGCAGCCCAGGGGCTGGGGAGCTGTTTTTT
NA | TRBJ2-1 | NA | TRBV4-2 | CASSQDVGGGYNEQFF | TGTGCCAGCAGCCAAGATGTCGGGGGCGGTTACAATGAGCAGTTCTTC
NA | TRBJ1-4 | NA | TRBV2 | CASSERGVVRKLFF | TGTGCCAGCAGTGAACGGGGAGTCGTTCGAAAACTGTTTTTT
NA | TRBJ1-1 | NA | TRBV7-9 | CASSSSPGTF | TGTGCCAGCAGCTCTTCTCCGGGGACTTTT
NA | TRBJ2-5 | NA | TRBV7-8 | CASSLVTETKEDF | TGTGCCAGCAGCTTAGTCACGGAGACAAAGGAGGACTTC
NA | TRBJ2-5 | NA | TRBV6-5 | CASSTGSGETQYF | TGTGCCAGCAGCACAGGGTCTGGGGAGACCCAGTACTTC